This TCR beta chain was observed in a study of blood T cells in healthy people across ages. They isolated at least 7 million PBMCs from each sample. The extraction recovered at least 6 micrograms of total RNA per sample. Study conclusions and caveats: Estimated diversity across one million T cells was deemed an underestimate.

The germline gives CDR1 SGHRS, CDR2 YFSETQ. The CDR3 is 14 residues long. V lost 6 bases and J 3 bases, leaving 15 bases between the germline ends. A word on this clonotype: Its matching antigen is unknown.

With a J-beta primer mix and a sample-barcoded 5' primer, a second PCR ran about 7 to 12 cycles. TCRdb reprocessed the 5' RACE reads via MiXCR and lists one record per CDR3 protein. The sample includes under 2 million distinct CDR3 sequences, around 36% of them seen just once. The receptor comes from a woman between 25 and 40 years old in good health. Sequenced input: blood. The V gene is TRBV5-1, the J gene TRBJ1-1, with a weak D call TRBD1 (5 bases). The CDR3: CASTEGLSYTEAFF. In DNA form, the CDR3 reads TGCGCCAGCACCGAGGGGTTGAGTTACACTGAAGCTTTCTTT.